This record looks at one TCR beta chain sequence and its context. A second PCR, run for about 7 to 11 cycles, used a sample-barcoded 5' primer plus a J-beta primer mix. MiXCR, applied by TCRdb to the 5' RACE reads, yields one record per CDR3 protein. This sample has fewer than 600,000 distinct CDR3 sequences, with approximately 26% found just once. The data originate from a study of blood T cells in healthy people across ages. The CDR3 runs to 14 residues. From germline, CDR1 is MGHDK and CDR2 SYGVNS. This same sample was also part of a study on T cells of mothers and their children.

What was sequenced was blood. The chain is built from TRBV25-1 and TRBJ2-5, with 9 bases identical to TRBD2. The DNA end favors TRBJ2-7, so the J call may be wrong. The TCR comes from a boy aged 2-15 years in good health. This CDR3 reads CASSDSGSLSEQYF. In DNA, the CDR3 is TGTGCCAGCAGTGATAGCGGGAGTCTTAGCGAGCAGTACTTC.